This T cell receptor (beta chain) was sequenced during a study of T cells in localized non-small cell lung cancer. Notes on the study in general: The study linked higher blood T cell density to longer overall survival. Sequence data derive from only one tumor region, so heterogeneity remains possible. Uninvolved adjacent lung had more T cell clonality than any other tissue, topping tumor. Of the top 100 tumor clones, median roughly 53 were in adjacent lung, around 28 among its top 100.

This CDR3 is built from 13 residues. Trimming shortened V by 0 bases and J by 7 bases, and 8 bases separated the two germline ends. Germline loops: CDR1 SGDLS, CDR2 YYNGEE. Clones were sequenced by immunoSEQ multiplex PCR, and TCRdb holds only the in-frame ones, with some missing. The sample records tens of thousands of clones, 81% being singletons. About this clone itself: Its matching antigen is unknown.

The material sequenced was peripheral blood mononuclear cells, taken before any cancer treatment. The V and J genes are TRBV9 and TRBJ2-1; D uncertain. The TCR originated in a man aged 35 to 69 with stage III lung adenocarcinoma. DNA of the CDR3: TGTGCCAGCAGCGTAGTGGTAGAAAATGAGCAGTTCTTC. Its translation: CASSVVVENEQFF.